Listed below are T cell receptor beta chains from one sample, sequenced in a study of cytomegalovirus exposure and HLA in healthy donors. Assay: immunoSEQ multiplex PCR; the TCRdb copy retains only in-frame clones and omits some. The sample includes tens of thousands of clones, around four fifths of them seen just once. Input material: PBMCs. The origin of the receptors is a man aged 25-45 years in good health and CMV-seronegative. CDR3s include the opening cysteine and the closing phenylalanine or tryptophan. A D gene is named only where the DNA matches it firmly. Part of the rows lack a size; the others show once, few, many or a class for expanded clones.

clone size,D gene,J gene,V gene,CDR3 protein,CDR3 DNA
NA,NA,TRBJ2-7,TRBV27,CASSLSFRSGSEQYF,TGTGCCAGCAGTTTATCGTTCAGGTCAGGTTCAGAGCAGTACTTC
NA,NA,TRBJ2-7,TRBV29-1,CSVEVGDFYEQYF,TGCAGCGTCGAGGTTGGGGACTTCTACGAGCAGTACTTC
NA,TRBD2,TRBJ2-3,TRBV6-1,CASSGIFLAGGADTQYF,TGTGCCAGCAGTGGAATATTCCTAGCGGGGGGGGCAGATACGCAGTATTTT
few,NA,TRBJ1-1,TRBV7-9,CSSSSSGRGAFF,TGTTCCAGCAGCTCCTCCGGGAGAGGGGCTTTCTTT
NA,NA,TRBJ2-1,TRBV15,CATSREGNRPLRAQFF,TGTGCCACCAGCAGAGAGGGGAACAGGCCTCTCAGGGCGCAGTTCTTC
NA,NA,TRBJ1-2,TRBV5-4,CASSLPRTGYNYGYTF,TGTGCCAGCAGCTTGCCCCGAACGGGATATAACTATGGCTACACCTTC
NA,TRBD1,TRBJ1-6,TRBV7-9,CASSPGQGYNSPLHF,TGTGCCAGCAGCCCGGGACAGGGATATAATTCACCCCTCCACTTT
NA,TRBD2,TRBJ2-3,TRBV28,CASSSRAGADTQYF,TGTGCCAGCAGTTCACGGGCGGGGGCAGATACGCAGTATTTT
NA,TRBD2,TRBJ2-3,TRBV5-1,CASSLVASGVPDTQYF,TGCGCCAGCAGCTTGGTGGCTAGCGGGGTTCCAGATACGCAGTATTTT
NA,NA,TRBJ2-7,TRBV9,CASSQRTTGEQYF,TGTGCCAGCAGCCAGCGGACCACCGGCGAGCAGTACTTC
once,TRBD1,TRBJ1-5,TRBV7-8,CASSSRDRGMQPQHF,TGTGCCAGCAGCTCCCGGGACAGGGGGATGCAGCCCCAGCATTTT
NA,TRBD1,TRBJ2-5,TRBV9,CASSPPEGQDSKETQYF,TGTGCCAGCAGCCCACCCGAGGGACAGGACAGCAAAGAGACCCAGTACTTC
NA,NA,TRBJ2-1,TRBV30,CAWSVSAGPDNEQFF,TGTGCCTGGAGTGTATCTGCGGGGCCAGACAATGAGCAGTTCTTC
NA,NA,TRBJ2-7,TRBV28,CASSLQGNEAYEQYF,TGTGCCAGCAGTCTACAGGGAAATGAAGCCTACGAGCAGTACTTC
NA,NA,TRBJ1-1,TRBV5-1,CASSFQQDTEAFF,TGCGCCAGCAGCTTCCAACAGGACACTGAAGCTTTCTTT
NA,TRBD1,TRBJ1-4,TRBV19,CASSSGQANNEKLFF,TGTGCCAGTAGTTCCGGACAGGCGAATAATGAAAAACTGTTTTTT
NA,TRBD2,TRBJ2-7,TRBV19,CASSSTSGVSYEQYF,TGTGCCAGTAGTTCGACTAGCGGGGTCTCCTACGAGCAGTACTTC
NA,NA,TRBJ1-1,TRBV6-1,CATLAGWTGNTEAFF,TGTGCCACCTTAGCGGGCTGGACGGGGAACACTGAAGCTTTCTTT
NA,NA,TRBJ1-3,TRBV6-1,CASRESISGNTIYF,TGTGCCAGCAGGGAGTCGATTTCTGGAAACACCATATATTTT
NA,TRBD1,TRBJ2-7,TRBV10-3,CAISESIGQGTYEQYF,TGTGCCATCAGTGAGTCGATCGGACAGGGGACCTACGAGCAGTACTTC
NA,NA,TRBJ1-1,TRBV5-1,CASSLQAVNTEAFF,TGCGCCAGCAGCCTTCAAGCGGTGAACACTGAAGCTTTCTTT
NA,TRBD1,TRBJ2-7,TRBV10-1,CASSPGQGASYEQYF,TGCGCCAGCAGCCCGGGACAGGGGGCCTCCTACGAGCAGTACTTC
NA,NA,TRBJ1-1,TRBV7-9,CASSPTGDHTEAFF,TGTGCCAGCAGCCCCACAGGAGATCACACTGAAGCTTTCTTT
NA,NA,TRBJ1-2,TRBV9,CASRGSGSPTYGYTF,TGTGCCAGCAGGGGCAGCGGTAGTCCGACCTATGGCTACACCTTC
NA,TRBD1,TRBJ2-7,TRBV6-1,CASSSGQAISYEQYF,TGTGCCAGCAGTAGCGGACAGGCGATCTCCTACGAGCAGTACTTC
NA,NA,TRBJ1-1,TRBV27,CASSPRGGEYTEAFF,TGTGCCAGCAGTCCCCGGGGAGGGGAGTACACTGAAGCTTTCTTT
NA,TRBD1,TRBJ1-5,TRBV28,CASSTHQGAGNQPQHF,TGTGCCAGCAGTACCCACCAGGGGGCTGGCAATCAGCCCCAGCATTTT
NA,TRBD2,TRBJ2-7,TRBV4-2,CASSQEVTSGGSTSSYEQYF,TGTGCCAGCAGCCAAGAAGTGACTAGCGGGGGGAGCACCAGCTCCTACGAGCAGTACTTC
NA,TRBD1,TRBJ1-5,TRBV7-8,CASSLEGQPNQPQHF,TGTGCCAGCAGCCTTGAGGGACAGCCCAATCAGCCCCAGCATTTT
NA,TRBD1,TRBJ1-6,TRBV5-6,CASSDGRAGGGSPLHF,TGTGCCAGCAGCGATGGCAGGGCAGGGGGAGGTTCACCCCTCCACTTT
NA,TRBD1,TRBJ1-1,TRBV5-1,CASSSQGGNTEAFF,TGCGCCAGCAGCTCGCAGGGGGGGAACACTGAAGCTTTCTTT
NA,NA,TRBJ1-1,TRBV2,CASSVSKTLNTEAFF,TGTGCCAGCAGTGTGTCCAAGACTTTGAACACTGAAGCTTTCTTT
NA,NA,TRBJ2-5,TRBV28,CASRQGETQYF,TGTGCCAGCAGGCAGGGAGAGACCCAGTACTTC
NA,NA,TRBJ2-5,TRBV27,CASSFSGGETQYF,TGTGCCAGCAGTTTCAGCGGAGGGGAGACCCAGTACTTC
NA,NA,TRBJ1-2,TRBV6-1,CASSETALYGYTF,TGTGCCAGCAGTGAAACAGCTCTATATGGCTACACCTTC
NA,NA,TRBJ1-6,TRBV27,CASSLTRESPLHF,TGTGCCAGCAGTTTAACCCGAGAGTCACCCCTCCACTTT
few,TRBD1,TRBJ2-6,TRBV30,CAWTQGAWANVLTF,TGTGCCTGGACACAGGGGGCTTGGGCCAACGTCCTGACTTTC
few,TRBD1,TRBJ2-7,TRBV7-9,CASSSRRDRVDEQYF,TGTGCCAGCAGCTCCCGTCGGGACAGGGTGGACGAGCAGTACTTC
NA,TRBD1,TRBJ2-7,TRBV6-6,CASSGTGTGDPYEQYF,TGTGCCAGCAGTGGAACCGGGACAGGGGACCCCTACGAGCAGTACTTC
NA,NA,TRBJ2-4,TRBV30,CAWSVQGGAVIQYF,TGTGCCTGGAGTGTACAGGGGGGGGCGGTCATTCAGTACTTC